The T cell receptor (beta chain) described here comes from a study of blood T cell repertoires in COVID-19. For the study at large: Samples taken during acute and convalescent COVID-19 were collected in the United States, Italy and Spain.

In the original processing: Reference gene primer amplification gave estimated nucleated cell counts. Clones were sequenced by immunoSEQ multiplex PCR, and TCRdb holds only the in-frame ones, with some missing. The V and J calls and clone size were taken over from that table, and D and trimming were inferred from the DNA. The data contain around 380,000 clones, 81% of them seen just once; the ten biggest clones take up over 0.95%. CDR1 and CDR2 from the germline V gene are SGHDN and FVKESK. This CDR3 region has 14 residues. V was cut by 8 bases and J by 3 bases, with 16 bases left in between. The gene calls are TRBV14 and TRBJ1-2; D perhaps matches TRBD1 (6 bases). The sample comprised peripheral blood. This clonotype was obtained from a human donor with acute or convalescent COVID-19. The donor label of this sample is uncertain. DNA of the CDR3: TGTGCCAGCGACCAACACAGGGTCTACTATGGCTACACCTTC. Translating it yields CASDQHRVYYGYTF.